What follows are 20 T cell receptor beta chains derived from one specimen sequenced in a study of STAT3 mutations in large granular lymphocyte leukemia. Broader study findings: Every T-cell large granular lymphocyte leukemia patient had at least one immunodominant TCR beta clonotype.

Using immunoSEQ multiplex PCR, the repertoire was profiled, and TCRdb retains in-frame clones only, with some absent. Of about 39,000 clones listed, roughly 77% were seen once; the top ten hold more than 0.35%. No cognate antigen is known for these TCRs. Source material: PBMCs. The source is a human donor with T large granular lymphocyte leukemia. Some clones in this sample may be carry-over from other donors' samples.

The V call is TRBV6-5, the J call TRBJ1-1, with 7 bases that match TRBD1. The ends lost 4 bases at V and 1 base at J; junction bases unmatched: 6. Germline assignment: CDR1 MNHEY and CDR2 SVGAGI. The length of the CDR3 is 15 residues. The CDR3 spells CASSFAGQPNTEAFF. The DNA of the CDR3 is TGTGCCAGCAGTTTCGCGGGACAGCCGAACACTGAAGCTTTCTTT.

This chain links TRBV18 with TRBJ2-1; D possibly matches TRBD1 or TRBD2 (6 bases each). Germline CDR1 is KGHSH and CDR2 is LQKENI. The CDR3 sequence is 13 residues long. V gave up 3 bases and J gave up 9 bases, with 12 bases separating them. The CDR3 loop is CASSPTGGSEQFF. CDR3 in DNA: TGTGCCAGCTCACCGACAGGAGGGAGTGAGCAGTTCTTC.

The CDR3 DNA follows: TGTGCCAGCAGTAGCACAGATACGCAGTATTTT. This gives the protein CASSSTDTQYF. The V and J genes are TRBV7-8 and TRBJ2-3; D remains ambiguous. Germline V gives CDR1 SGHVS, CDR2 FQNEAQ. The V end was cut by 6 bases, the J end by 0 bases, with 1 base between. The CDR3 is 11 residues long.

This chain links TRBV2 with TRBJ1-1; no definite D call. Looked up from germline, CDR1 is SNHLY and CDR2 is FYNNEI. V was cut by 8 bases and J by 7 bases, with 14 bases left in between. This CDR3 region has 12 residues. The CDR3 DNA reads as TGTGCCAGCGTCCAGTCGGTGCTTGAAGCTTTCTTT. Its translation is CASVQSVLEAFF. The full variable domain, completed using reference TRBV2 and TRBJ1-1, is EPEVTQTPSHQVTQMGQEVILRCVPISNHLYFYWYRQILGQKVEFLVSFYNNEISEKSEIFDDQFSVERPDGSNFTLKIRSTKLEDSAMYFCASVQSVLEAFFGQGTRLTVV.

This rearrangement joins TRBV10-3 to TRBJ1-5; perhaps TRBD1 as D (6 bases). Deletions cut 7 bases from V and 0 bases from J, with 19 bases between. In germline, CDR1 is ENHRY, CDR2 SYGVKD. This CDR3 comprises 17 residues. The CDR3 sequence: CAITAQGGRYSNQPQHF. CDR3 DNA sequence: TGTGCCATCACTGCACAGGGAGGCCGATATAGCAATCAGCCCCAGCATTTT.

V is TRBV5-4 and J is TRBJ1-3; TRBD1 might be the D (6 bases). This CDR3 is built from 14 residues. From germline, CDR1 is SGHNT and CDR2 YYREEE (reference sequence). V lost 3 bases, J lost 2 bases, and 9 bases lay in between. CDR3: CASSSRTAGNTIYF. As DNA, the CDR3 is TGTGCCAGCAGCTCCAGGACAGCTGGAAACACCATATATTTT.

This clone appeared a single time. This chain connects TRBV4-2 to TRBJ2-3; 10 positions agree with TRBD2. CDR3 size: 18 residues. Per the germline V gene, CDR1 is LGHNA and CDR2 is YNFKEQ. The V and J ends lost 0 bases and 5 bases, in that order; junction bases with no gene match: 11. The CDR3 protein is CASSQEGIGAGGQDTQYF. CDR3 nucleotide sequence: TGTGCCAGCAGCCAAGAGGGAATAGGAGCGGGGGGGCAAGATACGCAGTATTTT.

The CDR3 sequence is CASSSGLAEDQETQYF. CDR3 nucleotides: TGTGCCAGCAGCTCTGGACTAGCGGAGGACCAAGAGACCCAGTACTTC. The rearrangement joins TRBV11-1 to TRBJ2-5, with TRBD2 matching 10 bases. The length of the CDR3 is 16 residues. J lost 0 bases, V lost 4 bases, and 5 bases had no gene match. Germline V gene sequence: CDR1 SGHAT, CDR2 FQDESV (reference sequence).

The CDR3 protein is CASSPPVADTQYF. The CDR3 DNA reads as TGTGCCAGCAGTCCCCCGGTTGCAGATACGCAGTATTTT. V is TRBV28 and J is TRBJ2-3, with D uncertain. V lost 5 bases, J lost 4 bases, and 10 bases lay in between. Germline CDR1 is MDHEN and CDR2 is SYDVKM. The CDR3 runs to 13 residues. Variable domain in full (rest from reference TRBV28 and TRBJ2-3): DVKVTQSSRYLVKRTGEKVFLECVQDMDHENMFWYRQDPGLGLRLIYFSYDVKMKEKGDIPEGYSVSREKKERFSLILESASTNQTSMYLCASSPPVADTQYFGPGTRLTVL.

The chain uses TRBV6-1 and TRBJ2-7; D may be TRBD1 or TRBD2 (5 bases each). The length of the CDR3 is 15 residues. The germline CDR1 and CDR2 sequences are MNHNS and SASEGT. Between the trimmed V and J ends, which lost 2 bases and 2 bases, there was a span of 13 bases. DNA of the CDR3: TGTGCCAGCAGTGAATGGAGGACACCCCCCTACGAGCAGTACGTC. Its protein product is CASSEWRTPPYEQYV.

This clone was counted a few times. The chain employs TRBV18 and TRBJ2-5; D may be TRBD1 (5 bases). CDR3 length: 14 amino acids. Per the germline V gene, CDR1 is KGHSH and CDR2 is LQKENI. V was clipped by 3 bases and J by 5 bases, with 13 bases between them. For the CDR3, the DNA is TGTGCCAGCTCACCCCTTGGGGCTTGGGAGACCCAGTACTTC. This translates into CASSPLGAWETQYF.

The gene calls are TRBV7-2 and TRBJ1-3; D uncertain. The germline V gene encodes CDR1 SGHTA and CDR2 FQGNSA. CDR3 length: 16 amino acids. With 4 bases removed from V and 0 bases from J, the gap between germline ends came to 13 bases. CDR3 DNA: TGTGCCAGCAGCTACCGGGCCCTTAGCTCTGGAAACACCATATATTTT. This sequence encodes CASSYRALSSGNTIYF.

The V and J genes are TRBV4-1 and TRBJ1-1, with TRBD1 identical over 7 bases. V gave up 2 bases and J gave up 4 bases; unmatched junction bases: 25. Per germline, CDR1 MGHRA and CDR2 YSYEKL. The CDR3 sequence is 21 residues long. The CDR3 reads CASSQQRWDSNFPRLSTEAFF. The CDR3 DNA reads TGCGCCAGCAGCCAACAACGCTGGGACAGTAACTTCCCCCGTTTAAGCACTGAAGCTTTCTTT.

For the CDR3, the DNA is TGCAGCGTTGAAGGTCTGGCCCGGAACACTGAAGCTTTCTTT. It is translated as CSVEGLARNTEAFF. The chain has TRBV29-1 and TRBJ1-1; D not certain. This CDR3 has 14 amino acids. The germline gives CDR1 SQVTM, CDR2 ANQGSEA. Trimming took off 1 base at V and 1 base at J, with 10 bases between the two ends.

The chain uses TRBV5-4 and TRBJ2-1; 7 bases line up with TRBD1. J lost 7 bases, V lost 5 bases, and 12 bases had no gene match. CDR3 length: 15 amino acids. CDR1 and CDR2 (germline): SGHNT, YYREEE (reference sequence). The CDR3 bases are TGTGCCAGCAGGGGGACAGCTAGGGAGCGGAATGAGCAGTTCTTC. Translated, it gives CASRGTARERNEQFF. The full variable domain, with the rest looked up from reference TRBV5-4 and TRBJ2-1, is ETGVTQSPTHLIKTRGQQVTLRCSSQSGHNTVSWYQQALGQGPQFIFQYYREEENGRGNFPPRFSGLQFPNYSSELNVNALELDDSALYLCASRGTARERNEQFFGPGTRLTVL.

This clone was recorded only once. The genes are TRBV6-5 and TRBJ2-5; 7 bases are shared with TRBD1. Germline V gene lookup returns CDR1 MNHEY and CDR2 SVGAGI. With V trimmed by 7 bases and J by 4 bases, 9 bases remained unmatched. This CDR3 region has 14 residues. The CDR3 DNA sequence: TGTGCCAGCAAGGTTACAGGGGCCCGAGAGACCCAGTACTTC. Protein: CASKVTGARETQYF.

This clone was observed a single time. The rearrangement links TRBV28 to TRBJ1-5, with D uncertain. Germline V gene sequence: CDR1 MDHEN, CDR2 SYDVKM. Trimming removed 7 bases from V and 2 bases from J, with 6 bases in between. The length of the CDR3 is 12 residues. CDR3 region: CASTTGNQPQHF. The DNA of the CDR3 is TGTGCCAGCACCACAGGCAATCAGCCCCAGCATTTT.

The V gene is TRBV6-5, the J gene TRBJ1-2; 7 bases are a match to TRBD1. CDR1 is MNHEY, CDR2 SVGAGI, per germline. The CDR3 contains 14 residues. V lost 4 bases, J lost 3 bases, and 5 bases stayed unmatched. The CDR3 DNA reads TGTGCCAGCAGTTTAAGGGGGCGCGACTATGGCTACACCTTC. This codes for CASSLRGRDYGYTF.

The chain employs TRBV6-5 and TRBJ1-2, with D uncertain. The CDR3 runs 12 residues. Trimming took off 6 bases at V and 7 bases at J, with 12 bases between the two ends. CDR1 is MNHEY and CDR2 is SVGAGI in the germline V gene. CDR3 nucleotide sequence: TGTGCCAGCAGGGGGTCTCAGGTTGGCTACACCTTC. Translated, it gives CASRGSQVGYTF.

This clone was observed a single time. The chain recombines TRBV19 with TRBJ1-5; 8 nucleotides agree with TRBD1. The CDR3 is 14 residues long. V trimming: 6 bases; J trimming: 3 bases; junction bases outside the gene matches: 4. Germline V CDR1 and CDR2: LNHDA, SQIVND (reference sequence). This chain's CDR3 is CASRKTGDNQPQHF. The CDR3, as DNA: TGTGCCAGTAGAAAGACAGGGGACAATCAGCCCCAGCATTTT.